These 11 T cell receptor beta chains were sequenced from one sample in a study of T cells after yellow fever vaccination. TCRdb fed the 5' RACE reads into MiXCR, producing one record per CDR3 protein. In the table there are approximately 85,000 distinct CDR3 sequences, roughly 15% of which are singletons. The sample here was CD8+ T cells not binding an NS4B(214-222) dextramer, sorted from PBMCs, taken approximately 20 days after the first yellow fever vaccination. The receptors come from a man aged 18 to 30 who received the YFV17D yellow fever vaccine.

This sequence joins TRBV6-5 and TRBJ1-1, with unresolved D. The germline V and J ends were trimmed by 0 bases and 0 bases, with 8 bases remaining between them. The CDR3 runs to 15 residues. Germline V gene sequence: CDR1 MNHEY, CDR2 SVGAGI. CDR3 in amino acids: CASSYSYTLNTEAFF. The CDR3, as DNA: TGTGCCAGCAGTTACTCGTACACTTTGAACACTGAAGCTTTCTTT.

The rearrangement links TRBV5-1 to TRBJ2-7; 9 nucleotides agree with TRBD1. Germline lookup yields CDR1 SGHRS and CDR2 YFSETQ. V shed 9 bases and J 1 base; nucleotides not matched to a gene: 5. This CDR3 has 13 amino acids. The CDR3 loop reads CAITGTGSYEQYV. The DNA of the CDR3 is TGCGCCATAACCGGGACAGGGTCCTACGAGCAGTACGTC.

This clonotype was seen only a few times. This CDR3 reads CASSQEATGSPLHF. As DNA, the CDR3 is TGCGCCAGCAGCCAAGAGGCGACCGGGTCACCCCTCCACTTT. The chain combines TRBV4-1 with TRBJ1-6; D not certain. Deletions cut 0 bases from V and 10 bases from J, with 10 bases between. CDR3 size: 14 residues. Germline loops: CDR1 MGHRA, CDR2 YSYEKL.

The genes are TRBV11-2 and TRBJ2-7; 12 bases line up with TRBD1. V lost 2 bases and J lost 7; bases outside the gene matches: 9. This CDR3 spans 16 amino acids. Germline CDR1 SGHAT, CDR2 FQNNGV. CDR3: CASSLRGDRGLREQYF. The CDR3 nucleotides read TGTGCCAGCAGCTTAAGGGGGGACAGGGGGCTGAGGGAGCAGTACTTC.

The V and J genes are TRBV27 and TRBJ2-3, with a tentative D call TRBD1 (5 bases). Germline assignment: CDR1 MNHEY and CDR2 SMNVEV (reference sequence). This CDR3 has 16 amino acids. V gave up 5 bases and J gave up 2 bases, with 17 bases separating them. CDR3 in amino acids: CASSPSWLGATDTQYF. CDR3 nucleotide sequence: TGTGCCAGCAGTCCCTCCTGGCTAGGGGCCACAGATACGCAGTATTTT.

The rearrangement links TRBV25-1 to TRBJ2-1; D may be TRBD1 (6 bases). The CDR3 sequence is 13 residues long. The V end lost 8 bases, the J end lost 6 bases, and 14 bases lay between the germline ends. Per germline, CDR1 MGHDK and CDR2 SYGVNS. In DNA, the CDR3 is TGTGCCAGCTCCAAGACAGGCTTCAATGAGCAGTTCTTC. Its protein is CASSKTGFNEQFF.

In this sample, this clonotype turned up a few times. The chain recombines TRBV13 with TRBJ2-1; the match to TRBD1 covers 8 bases. Germline assignment: CDR1 PRHDT and CDR2 FYEKMQ (reference sequence). This CDR3 region has 14 residues. V lost 4 bases to trimming and J lost 7 bases; unmatched junction nucleotides: 6. The CDR3 reads CASSYWTGSNEQFF. As DNA, the CDR3 is TGTGCCAGCAGCTACTGGACAGGGTCAAATGAGCAGTTCTTC.

This clonotype occurred many times. The CDR3 DNA follows: TGTGCTAGTGGTTCTGACTCGGGACTACCAGATACGCAGTATTTT. Translating it yields CASGSDSGLPDTQYF. The J gene is TRBJ2-3, the V gene TRBV12-5, with 7 bases lining up with TRBD2. The CDR3 is 15 amino acids. The V gene's germline CDR1 is LGHNT and CDR2 FRNRAP. J was trimmed by 4 bases and V by 4 bases; bases with no gene match: 8.

There are a few counts of this clonotype. The CDR3 DNA reads as TGTGCCTGGAGTTTACAGGGGATCAATCAGCCCCAGCATTTT. Translating it yields CAWSLQGINQPQHF. The J gene is TRBJ1-5, the V gene TRBV30, with 7 bases lining up with TRBD1. With 2 bases clipped from V and 3 bases from J, the junction kept 4 bases outside the gene matches. CDR3 length equals 14 residues. The germline gives CDR1 GTSNPN, CDR2 SVGIG (reference sequence).

This clonotype was counted a few times. The rearrangement links TRBV28 to TRBJ2-5; D is unclear. Germline assignment: CDR1 MDHEN and CDR2 SYDVKM. This CDR3 region has 13 residues. The V end lost 3 bases, the J end lost 4 bases, and 9 bases lay between the germline ends. The CDR3 region has the DNA TGTGCCAGCAGTTTGATGATCGGAGAGACCCAGTACTTC. Translating it yields CASSLMIGETQYF.

The rearrangement joins TRBV4-1 to TRBJ2-1; weak D call: TRBD1 (6 bases). Per germline, CDR1 MGHRA and CDR2 YSYEKL. The CDR3 has 13 residues. The V end lost 3 bases, the J end lost 7 bases, and 10 bases lay between the germline ends. The CDR3 DNA is TGCGCCAGCAGCCATCGAGGGGGAAATGAGCAGTTCTTC. Translated, it gives CASSHRGGNEQFF.